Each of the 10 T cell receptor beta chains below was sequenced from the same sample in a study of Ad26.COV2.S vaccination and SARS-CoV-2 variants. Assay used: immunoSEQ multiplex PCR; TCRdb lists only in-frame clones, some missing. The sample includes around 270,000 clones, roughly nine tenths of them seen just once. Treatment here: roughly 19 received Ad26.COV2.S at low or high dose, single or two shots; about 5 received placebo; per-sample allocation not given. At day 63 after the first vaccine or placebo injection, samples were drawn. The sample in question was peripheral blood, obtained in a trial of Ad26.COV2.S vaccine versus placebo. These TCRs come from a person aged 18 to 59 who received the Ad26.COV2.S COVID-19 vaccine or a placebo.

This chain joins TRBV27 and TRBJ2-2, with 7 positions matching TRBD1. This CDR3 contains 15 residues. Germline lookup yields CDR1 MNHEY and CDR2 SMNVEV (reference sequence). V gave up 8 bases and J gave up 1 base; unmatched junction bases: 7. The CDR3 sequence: CASQDRRLNTGELFF. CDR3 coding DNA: TGTGCCAGCCAGGACAGGCGTTTGAACACCGGGGAGCTGTTTTTT.

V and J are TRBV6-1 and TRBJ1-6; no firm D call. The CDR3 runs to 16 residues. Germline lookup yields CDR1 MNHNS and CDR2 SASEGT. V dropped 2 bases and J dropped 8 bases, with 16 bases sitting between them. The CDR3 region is CASSEIGRARDSPLHF. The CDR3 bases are TGTGCCAGCAGTGAAATAGGGAGGGCTCGGGATTCACCCCTCCACTTT.

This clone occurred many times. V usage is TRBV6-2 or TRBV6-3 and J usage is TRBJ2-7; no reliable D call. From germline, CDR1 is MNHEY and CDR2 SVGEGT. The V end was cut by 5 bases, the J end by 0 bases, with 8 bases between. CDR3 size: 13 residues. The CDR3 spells CASSRTSSYEQYV. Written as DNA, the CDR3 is TGTGCCAGCAGTCGAACGAGCTCCTACGAGCAGTACGTC.

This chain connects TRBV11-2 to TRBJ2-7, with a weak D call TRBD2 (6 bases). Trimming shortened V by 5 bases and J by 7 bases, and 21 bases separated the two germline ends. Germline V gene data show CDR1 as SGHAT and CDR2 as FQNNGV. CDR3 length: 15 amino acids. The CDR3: CASSIGGAVSGEQYV. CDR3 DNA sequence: TGTGCCAGCAGCATCGGAGGGGCGGTATCTGGAGAGCAGTACGTC.

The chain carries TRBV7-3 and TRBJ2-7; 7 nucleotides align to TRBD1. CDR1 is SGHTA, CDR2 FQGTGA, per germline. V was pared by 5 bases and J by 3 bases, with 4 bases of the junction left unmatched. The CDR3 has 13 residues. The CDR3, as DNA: TGTGCCAGCAGCACGACAGGGAACTACGAGCAGTACGTC. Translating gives CASSTTGNYEQYV.

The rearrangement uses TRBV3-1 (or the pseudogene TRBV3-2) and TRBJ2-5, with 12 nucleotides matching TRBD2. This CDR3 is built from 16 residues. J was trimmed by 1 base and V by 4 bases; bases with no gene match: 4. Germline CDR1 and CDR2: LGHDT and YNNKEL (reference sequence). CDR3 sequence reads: CASSPWTSGIQETQYF. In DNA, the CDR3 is TGTGCCAGCAGCCCCTGGACTAGCGGGATCCAAGAGACCCAGTACTTC.

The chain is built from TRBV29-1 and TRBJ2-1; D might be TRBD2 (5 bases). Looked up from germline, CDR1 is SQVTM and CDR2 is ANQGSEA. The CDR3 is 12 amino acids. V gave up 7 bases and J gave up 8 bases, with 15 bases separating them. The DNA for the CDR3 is TGCAGCGGCGACCCAGGAGGATATGAGCAGTTCTTC. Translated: CSGDPGGYEQFF.

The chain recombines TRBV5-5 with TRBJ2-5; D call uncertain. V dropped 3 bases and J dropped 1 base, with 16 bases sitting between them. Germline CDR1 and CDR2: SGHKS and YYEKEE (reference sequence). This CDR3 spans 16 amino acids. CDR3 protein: CASSSRLPGSQETQYF. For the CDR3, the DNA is TGTGCCAGCAGCTCCCGACTTCCCGGATCCCAAGAGACCCAGTACTTC.

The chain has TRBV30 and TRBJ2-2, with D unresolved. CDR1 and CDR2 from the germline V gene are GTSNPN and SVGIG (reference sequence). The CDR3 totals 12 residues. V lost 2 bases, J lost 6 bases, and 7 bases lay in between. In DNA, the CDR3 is TGTGCCTGGAGTTGGAGCCCCGGGGAGCTGTTTTTT. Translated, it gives CAWSWSPGELFF.

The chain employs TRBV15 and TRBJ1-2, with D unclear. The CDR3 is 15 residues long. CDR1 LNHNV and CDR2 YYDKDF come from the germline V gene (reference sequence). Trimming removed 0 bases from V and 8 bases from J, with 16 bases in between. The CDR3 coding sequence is TGTGCCACCAGCAGAGATCCGGAGCACCTGGGGGGCTACACCTTC. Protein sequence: CATSRDPEHLGGYTF.